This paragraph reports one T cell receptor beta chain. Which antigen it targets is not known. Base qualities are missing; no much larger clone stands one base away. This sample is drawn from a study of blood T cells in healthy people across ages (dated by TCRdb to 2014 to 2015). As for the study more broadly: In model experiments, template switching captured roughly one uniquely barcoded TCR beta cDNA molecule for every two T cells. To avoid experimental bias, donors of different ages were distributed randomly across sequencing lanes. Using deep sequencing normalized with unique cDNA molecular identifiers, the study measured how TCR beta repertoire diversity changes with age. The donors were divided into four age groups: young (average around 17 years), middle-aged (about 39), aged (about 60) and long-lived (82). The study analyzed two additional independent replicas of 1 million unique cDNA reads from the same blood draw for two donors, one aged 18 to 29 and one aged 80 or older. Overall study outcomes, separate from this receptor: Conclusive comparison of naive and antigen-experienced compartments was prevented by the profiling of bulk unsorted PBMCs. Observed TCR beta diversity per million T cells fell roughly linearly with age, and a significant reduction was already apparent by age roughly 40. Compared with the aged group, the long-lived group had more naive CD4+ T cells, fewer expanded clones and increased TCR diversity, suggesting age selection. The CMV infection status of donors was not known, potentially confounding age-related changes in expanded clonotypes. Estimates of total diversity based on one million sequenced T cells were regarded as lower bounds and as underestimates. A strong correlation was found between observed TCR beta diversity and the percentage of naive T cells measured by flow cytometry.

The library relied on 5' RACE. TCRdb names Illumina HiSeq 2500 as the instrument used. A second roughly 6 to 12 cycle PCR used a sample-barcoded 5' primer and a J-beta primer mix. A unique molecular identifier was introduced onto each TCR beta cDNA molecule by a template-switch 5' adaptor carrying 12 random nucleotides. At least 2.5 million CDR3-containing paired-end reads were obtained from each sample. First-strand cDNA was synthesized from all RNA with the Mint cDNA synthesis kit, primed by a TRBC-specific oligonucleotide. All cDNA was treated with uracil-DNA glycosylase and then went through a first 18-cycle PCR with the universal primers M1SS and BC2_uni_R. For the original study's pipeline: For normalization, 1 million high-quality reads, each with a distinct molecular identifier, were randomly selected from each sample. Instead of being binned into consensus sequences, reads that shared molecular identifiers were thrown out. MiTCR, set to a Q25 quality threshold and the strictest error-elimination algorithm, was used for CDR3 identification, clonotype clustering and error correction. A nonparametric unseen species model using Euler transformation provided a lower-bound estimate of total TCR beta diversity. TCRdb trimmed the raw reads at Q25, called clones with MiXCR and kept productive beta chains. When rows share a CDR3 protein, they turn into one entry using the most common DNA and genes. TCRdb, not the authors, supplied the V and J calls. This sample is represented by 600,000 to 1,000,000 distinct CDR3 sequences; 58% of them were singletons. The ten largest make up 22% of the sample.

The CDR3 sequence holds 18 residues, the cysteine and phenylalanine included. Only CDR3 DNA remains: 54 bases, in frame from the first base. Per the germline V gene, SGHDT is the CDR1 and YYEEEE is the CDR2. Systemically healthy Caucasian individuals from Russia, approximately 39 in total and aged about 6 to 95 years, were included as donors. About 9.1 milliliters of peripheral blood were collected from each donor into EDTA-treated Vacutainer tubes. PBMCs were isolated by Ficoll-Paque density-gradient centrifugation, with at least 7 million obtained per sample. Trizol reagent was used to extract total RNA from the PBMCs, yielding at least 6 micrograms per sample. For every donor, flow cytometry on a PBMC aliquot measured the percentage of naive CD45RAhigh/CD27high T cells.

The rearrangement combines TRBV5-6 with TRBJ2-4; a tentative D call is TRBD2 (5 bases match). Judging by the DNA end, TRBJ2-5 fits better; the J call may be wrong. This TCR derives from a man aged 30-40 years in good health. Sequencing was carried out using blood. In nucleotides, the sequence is TGTGCCAGCAGCTTGTTCGGAAATACGGACTGGTTCATAGAGACCCAGTACTTC. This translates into CASSLFGNTDWFIETQYF.